In this sample, the clone carrying this T cell receptor beta chain turned up a few times. This entry comes from a study of T cells in Graves' hyperthyroidism and ophthalmopathy. From RNA transcripts, TCR beta CDR3 regions were amplified. HTBI primers were used for first-round RT-PCR of the TCR CDR3. TCRdb used MiXCR to reprocess the multiplex PCR reads, holding one entry per CDR3 protein. Of about 640,000 distinct CDR3 sequences in the sample, about 20% are singletons; the top ten hold roughly 30%. V dropped 2 bases and J dropped 10 bases, with 14 bases sitting between them. The CDR3 sequence is 13 residues long. Per germline, CDR1 MNHNS and CDR2 SASEGT.

The sample taken for sequencing was blood. This receptor was obtained from a man under 40 with Graves' ophthalmopathy. The gene calls are TRBV6-1 and TRBJ1-2; weak D call: TRBD1 (6 bases). The CDR3 region has the DNA TGTGCCAGCAGTGAAAGGCAGGGGCCCTACTACACCTTC. It specifies CASSERQGPYYTF.